This T cell receptor beta chain comes out of a study of response to subunit inactivated influenza vaccine. TCRdb re-called the RT-PCR reads through MiXCR, storing one row per CDR3 protein. Of 550,000 to 800,000 distinct CDR3 sequences listed, approximately 14% were seen once; the top ten hold approximately 10%. The trim removed 6 bases at V and 5 bases at J, leaving 8 bases unmatched. The CDR3 is made up of 15 amino acids. Germline V gene sequence: CDR1 ENHRY, CDR2 SYGVKD. The genes are TRBV10-3 and TRBJ2-7; 12 nucleotides match TRBD1. This specimen consisted of PBMCs from blood, obtained roughly 12 days after vaccination. This sequence originates from a man aged 50 or older who received an inactivated influenza vaccine. CDR3 nucleotides: TGTGCCATCAGCGAACTGGGGACAGGGGGCGACGAGCAGTACTTC. Encoded protein: CAISELGTGGDEQYF.